Presented here are 2 T cell receptor beta chains from one specimen sequenced in a study of identical twins. MiXCR, applied by TCRdb to the 5' RACE reads, yields one record per CDR3 protein. The sample yields 450,000 or so distinct CDR3 sequences, around a sixth seen once. Sequenced: naive T cells sorted from blood. These receptors were obtained from a man between 50 and 59 years old in good health.

This clonotype has a count of ten or more. The gene calls are TRBV7-9 and TRBJ2-5, with 7 bases fitting TRBD2. This CDR3 spans 15 amino acids. Looked up from germline, CDR1 is SEHNR and CDR2 is FQNEAQ (reference sequence). With 5 bases clipped from V and 7 bases from J, the junction kept 13 bases outside the gene matches. CDR3 region: CASSLLLREEVTQYF. The CDR3 DNA follows: TGTGCCAGCAGCCTACTCCTTCGGGAGGAGGTGACCCAGTACTTC.

This clonotype was observed many times. The chain is built from TRBV6-2 or TRBV6-3 and TRBJ1-1, with D maybe TRBD1 (6 bases). Trimming pared 3 bases from V and 5 bases from J, leaving 22 bases between. This CDR3 contains 17 residues. The germline V gene has CDR1 MNHEY and CDR2 SVGEGT. CDR3 loop: CASSYPVGLLGTTEAFF. CDR3 nucleotides: TGTGCCAGCAGTTATCCAGTGGGTCTGCTGGGGACAACTGAAGCTTTCTTT.